The 24 T cell receptor beta chains below all came from one sample that was sequenced in a study of CD8 T cells in Susac syndrome. An amount of RNA that ranged from roughly 0.5 to 1 ug was reverse transcribed with random hexamers. TCRdb redid the calling of the immunoSEQ multiplex PCR reads with MiXCR, one entry per CDR3 protein. Among roughly 200,000 distinct CDR3 sequences listed, roughly 92% were seen once. Sequenced input: CD4+ T cells from PBMCs. Every receptor here comes from a human donor with Susac syndrome.

J is TRBJ2-7 and V is TRBV5-1; D is tentatively TRBD1 or TRBD2 (5 bases each). The V gene's germline CDR1 is SGHRS and CDR2 YFSETQ. CDR3 length equals 15 residues. Deletions cut 4 bases from V and 0 bases from J, with 14 bases between. In nucleotides, the CDR3 is TGCGCCAGCAGCCCCCGGGACGGAAGCTCCTACGAGCAGTACTTC. It is translated as CASSPRDGSSYEQYF. Full variable domain (outside the CDR3, taken from reference TRBV5-1 and TRBJ2-7): KAGVTQTPRYLIKTRGQQVTLSCSPISGHRSVSWYQQTPGQGLQFLFEYFSETQRNKGNFPGRFSGRQFSNSRSEMNVSTLELGDSALYLCASSPRDGSSYEQYFGPGTRLTVT.

V is TRBV20-1 and J is TRBJ2-7, with 10 positions matching TRBD1. This CDR3 has 15 amino acids. CDR1 DFQATT and CDR2 SNEGSKA come from the germline V gene (reference sequence). Trimming at V came to 6 bases and at J to 2 bases, leaving 10 bases not matched to a gene. In DNA, the CDR3 is TGCAGTGCGACGCGAGCAGGGACAGGGGCCTACGAGCAGTACTTC. Protein sequence: CSATRAGTGAYEQYF.

The chain joins TRBV29-1 to TRBJ1-4; 7 nucleotides match TRBD1. Looked up from germline, CDR1 is SQVTM and CDR2 is ANQGSEA. J was trimmed by 1 base and V by 6 bases; bases with no gene match: 2. The CDR3 is made up of 13 amino acids. In nucleotides, the CDR3 is TGCAGCGTCGGGGACAGAACTAATGAAAAACTGTTTTTT. Its translation is CSVGDRTNEKLFF.

The chain carries TRBV6-2 or TRBV6-3 and TRBJ2-3, with 7 bases lining up with TRBD2. Germline values: CDR1 MNHEY, CDR2 SVGEGT. Trimming removed 4 bases from V and 0 bases from J; junction bases left unmatched: 1. CDR3 length: 14 residues. DNA for the CDR3: TGTGCCAGCAGTTCAGCGGGGAGCACAGATACGCAGTATTTT. Its protein is CASSSAGSTDTQYF.

This chain uses TRBV5-1 with TRBJ2-6; D is undetermined. The CDR3 is 15 residues long. Germline V gives CDR1 SGHRS, CDR2 YFSETQ. V was pared by 0 bases and J by 4 bases, with 8 bases between. Here the CDR3 DNA reads TGCGCCAGCAGCTTGGTGCAGATAGGGGCCAACGTCCTGACTTTC. It translates to CASSLVQIGANVLTF. The variable domain in full, with the rest retrieved from reference TRBV5-1 and TRBJ2-6, is KAGVTQTPRYLIKTRGQQVTLSCSPISGHRSVSWYQQTPGQGLQFLFEYFSETQRNKGNFPGRFSGRQFSNSRSEMNVSTLELGDSALYLCASSLVQIGANVLTFGAGSRLTVL.

The V and J genes are TRBV20-1 and TRBJ2-3; unclear D gene. This CDR3 contains 15 residues. CDR1 and CDR2 from the germline V gene are DFQATT and SNEGSKA (reference sequence). The V end was cut by 3 bases, the J end by 0 bases, with 13 bases between. CDR3 region: CSARSRLGSTDTQYF. DNA of the CDR3: TGCAGTGCTAGGTCTAGGCTGGGTAGCACAGATACGCAGTATTTT.

This chain uses TRBV20-1 with TRBJ2-2; 11 nucleotides agree with TRBD1. The trim removed 1 base at V and 1 base at J, leaving 2 bases unmatched. The V gene's germline CDR1 is DFQATT and CDR2 SNEGSKA (reference sequence). The CDR3 consists of 16 residues. The CDR3 region is CSARAGTGGNTGELFF. CDR3 in DNA: TGCAGTGCTAGAGCCGGGACAGGGGGGAACACCGGGGAGCTGTTTTTT.

The chain employs TRBV5-1 and TRBJ2-1; 9 bases agree with TRBD1. The CDR3 runs 16 residues. Germline CDR1 and CDR2: SGHRS and YFSETQ. The junction had 7 bases not matched to a gene; V was cut back by 4 bases and J by 2 bases. This CDR3 is CASSLNRDRAYNEQFF. CDR3 nucleotides: TGCGCCAGCAGCCTAAACCGGGACAGGGCCTACAATGAGCAGTTCTTC.

The chain recombines TRBV20-1 with TRBJ2-1; weak D call: TRBD1 (9 bases). This CDR3 spans 15 amino acids. Germline-derived CDR1 and CDR2 are DFQATT and SNEGSKA (reference sequence). V lost 5 bases and J lost 5, with 19 bases in between. The DNA of the CDR3 is TGCAGTGCTCCTCAAGCGGGGGACAGGGACAATGAGCAGTTCTTC. Translating gives CSAPQAGDRDNEQFF.

This chain joins TRBV6-5 and TRBJ2-3; D possibly matches TRBD1 or TRBD2 (5 bases each). V was cut by 0 bases and J by 5 bases, with 12 bases left in between. CDR1 and CDR2 from the germline V gene are MNHEY and SVGAGI. The CDR3 length is 15 residues. The CDR3 DNA reads TGTGCCAGCAGTTACTCCCCCAGGGCGGGAGATACGCAGTATTTT. This translates into CASSYSPRAGDTQYF.

This chain links TRBV4-2 with TRBJ2-5; the D gene is possibly TRBD2 (5 bases). There are 19 residues in the CDR3. V gave up 4 bases and J gave up 0 bases, with 24 bases separating them. Germline CDR1 and CDR2: LGHNA and YNFKEQ. The CDR3 sequence is CASSRGDASGDQYQETQYF. CDR3 coding DNA: TGTGCCAGCAGCCGAGGAGATGCCAGCGGAGACCAGTACCAAGAGACCCAGTACTTC.

The chain uses TRBV5-1 and TRBJ2-7; no clear D gene. CDR3 length: 13 amino acids. Trimming removed 4 bases from V and 5 bases from J, with 13 bases in between. Germline V CDR1 and CDR2: SGHRS, YFSETQ. CDR3 DNA: TGCGCCAGCAGCCCCCAAGGCAGAGACGAGCAGTACTTC. Protein: CASSPQGRDEQYF. Variable domain in full (rest from reference TRBV5-1 and TRBJ2-7): KAGVTQTPRYLIKTRGQQVTLSCSPISGHRSVSWYQQTPGQGLQFLFEYFSETQRNKGNFPGRFSGRQFSNSRSEMNVSTLELGDSALYLCASSPQGRDEQYFGPGTRLTVT.

The chain is built from TRBV14 and TRBJ2-1; 7 bases map to TRBD1. The trim removed 3 bases at V and 6 bases at J, leaving 2 bases unmatched. The CDR3 covers 13 residues. Germline CDR1 and CDR2: SGHDN and FVKESK. CDR3 nucleotides: TGTGCCAGCAGCCAGACAGGGCCCAATGAGCAGTTCTTC. It encodes CASSQTGPNEQFF.

The chain couples TRBV7-9 to TRBJ2-3; D unclear. CDR3 size: 14 residues. The V gene lost 2 bases and the J gene lost 2 bases, with 8 bases spanning the gap. Germline V gives CDR1 SEHNR, CDR2 FQNEAQ (reference sequence). The CDR3 DNA sequence: TGTGCCAGCAGCTTAAACGACATCACAGATACGCAGTATTTT. Translated, it gives CASSLNDITDTQYF.

This chain uses TRBV2 with TRBJ2-5; no definite D call. This CDR3 has 15 residues. Trimming removed 6 bases from V and 2 bases from J, with 16 bases in between. Germline CDR1 and CDR2: SNHLY and FYNNEI. The CDR3 protein is CASRTFQTDQETQYF. In DNA, the CDR3 is TGTGCCAGCAGAACGTTTCAGACCGATCAAGAGACCCAGTACTTC. Drawing the rest from reference TRBV2 and TRBJ2-5, the complete variable domain is EPEVTQTPSHQVTQMGQEVILRCVPISNHLYFYWYRQILGQKVEFLVSFYNNEISEKSEIFDDQFSVERPDGSNFTLKIRSTKLEDSAMYFCASRTFQTDQETQYFGPGTRLLVL.

The chain is built from TRBV24-1 and TRBJ2-1; TRBD1 aligns across 9 bases. Unmatched junction bases numbered 7, after V lost 2 bases and J lost 6 bases. The CDR3 has 16 amino acids. The germline V gene encodes CDR1 KGHDR and CDR2 SFDVKD. CDR3 amino acids: CATSDSGQGSRNEQFF. The DNA for the CDR3 is TGTGCCACCAGTGATTCTGGACAGGGGAGCCGCAATGAGCAGTTCTTC.

The chain has TRBV5-1 and TRBJ2-1, with 12 bases aligning to TRBD1. Germline trimming cut 4 bases from V and 8 bases from J; bases unmatched to any gene: 10. CDR3 size: 16 residues. Per germline, CDR1 SGHRS and CDR2 YFSETQ. This CDR3 reads CASSTGRDRGLDEQFF. The CDR3 bases are TGCGCCAGCAGCACCGGCCGGGACAGGGGGCTCGATGAGCAGTTCTTC.

The CDR3 nucleotides are TGTGCCAGCAGTCGCACTGGACAGGGGGCTGAAGCTTTCTTT. Amino acid sequence: CASSRTGQGAEAFF. V and J are TRBV6-5 and TRBJ1-1, with 10 positions matching TRBD1. The CDR3 has 14 residues. The germline CDR1 and CDR2 sequences are MNHEY and SVGAGI. J lost 6 bases, V lost 5 bases, and 6 bases had no gene match.

The chain combines TRBV5-1 with TRBJ1-1; tentatively, D is TRBD1 (6 bases). The germline V and J ends were trimmed by 4 bases and 2 bases, with 12 bases remaining between them. Germline V gene lookup returns CDR1 SGHRS and CDR2 YFSETQ. This CDR3 has 14 residues. CDR3 DNA sequence: TGCGCCAGCAGCAACTGGGACACCAACACTGAAGCTTTCTTT. It specifies CASSNWDTNTEAFF.

V gene TRBV25-1 combines with J gene TRBJ2-5, with 7 bases that match TRBD2. The CDR3 extends over 15 amino acids. CDR1 is MGHDK, CDR2 SYGVNS, per germline. J gave up 2 bases and V 4 bases, and 7 bases lay outside the gene matches. Written as DNA, the CDR3 is TGTGCCAGCAGTGGAACGGGGGGAAGGCAAGAGACCCAGTACTTC. It translates to CASSGTGGRQETQYF.

J is TRBJ2-4 and V is TRBV15; TRBD2 matches at 12 bases. Trimming removed 8 bases from V and 0 bases from J; junction bases left unmatched: 8. Germline loops: CDR1 LNHNV, CDR2 YYDKDF (reference sequence). The CDR3 consists of 17 residues. The CDR3 loop reads CATGLAGRGGAKNIQYF. The CDR3 nucleotides read TGTGCCACCGGACTAGCGGGACGCGGGGGAGCCAAAAACATTCAGTACTTC. The complete variable domain, with remaining parts taken from reference TRBV15 and TRBJ2-4, reads DAMVIQNPRYQVTQFGKPVTLSCSQTLNHNVMYWYQQKSSQAPKLLFHYYDKDFNNEADTPDNFQSRRPNTSFCFLDIRSPGLGDTAMYLCATGLAGRGGAKNIQYFGAGTRLSVL.

The V call is TRBV21-1, the J call TRBJ1-1. TRBV21-1 is described as a pseudogene. The CDR3 contains 13 residues. The CDR3 loop reads CASSKGLNTEAFF. The CDR3, as DNA: TGTGCCAGCAGCAAAGGTCTGAACACTGAAGCTTTCTTT.

As DNA, the CDR3 is TGTGCCAGCAGCCCTTGGGACCAGGGGAGCCCGAATCAGCCCCAGCATTTT. Protein: CASSPWDQGSPNQPQHF. This chain uses TRBV4-2 with TRBJ1-5; possible D gene TRBD1, 6 bases. This CDR3 is built from 17 residues. Trimming pared 4 bases from V and 4 bases from J, leaving 20 bases between. The germline V gene encodes CDR1 LGHNA and CDR2 YNFKEQ.

V usage is TRBV20-1 and J usage is TRBJ1-5, with D hard to call. The CDR3 loop spans 14 amino acids. The V end lost 0 bases, the J end lost 6 bases, and 12 bases lay between the germline ends. CDR1 is DFQATT and CDR2 is SNEGSKA in the germline V gene (reference sequence). The CDR3 coding sequence is TGCAGTGCTAGAGATTCGCAGGTATCTCAGCCCCAGCATTTT. This gives the protein CSARDSQVSQPQHF.